These 23 T cell receptor beta chains were sequenced from one sample in a study of T-cell memory formation after mild COVID-19. A single record per CDR3 protein comes from TCRdb applying MiXCR to the 5' RACE reads. The data contain around 340,000 distinct CDR3 sequences, approximately 15% of them seen just once; the ten biggest clones take up around 22%. Specimen: PBMCs or a T cell subset sorted from them (not recorded which). Every receptor here comes from a man aged 18 to 30 who had mild COVID-19 (a few samples of this study predate the infection). Cell type and time point are not known.

This clonotype has more than one count but fewer than ten. CDR3 coding DNA: TGTGCCAGCAGCCAAGATCGGAGGGGGGAAAGTGAGCAGTTCTTC. Translation gives CASSQDRRGESEQFF. The chain carries TRBV4-2 and TRBJ2-1; perhaps D is TRBD1 or TRBD2 (6 bases each). The CDR3 consists of 15 residues. Germline V CDR1 and CDR2: LGHNA, YNFKEQ. Trimming pared 0 bases from V and 9 bases from J, leaving 15 bases between.

The V gene is TRBV5-5, the J gene TRBJ2-7; 10 nucleotides line up with TRBD1. The J segment lost 0 bases and the V segment lost 4 bases, leaving 4 bases of the junction unmatched. Looked up from germline, CDR1 is SGHKS and CDR2 is YYEKEE (reference sequence). This CDR3 is 15 amino acids long. The CDR3 loop is CASSRDRGYSYEQYV. The CDR3 DNA is TGTGCCAGCAGCAGGGACAGGGGTTACTCCTACGAGCAGTACGTC.

The J gene is TRBJ2-3, the V gene TRBV12-3 or TRBV12-4, with TRBD2 matching over 10 bases. V lost 6 bases and J lost 5; bases outside the gene matches: 5. The CDR3 consists of 14 residues. The CDR3 bases are TGTGCCAGCAGCCTAGCGGGGGTAGTAGATACGCAGTATTTT. Translated: CASSLAGVVDTQYF.

The rearrangement joins TRBV27 to TRBJ2-3; the match to TRBD2 covers 11 bases. V trimming: 0 bases; J trimming: 5 bases; junction bases outside the gene matches: 13. The CDR3 contains 19 residues. Germline loops: CDR1 MNHEY, CDR2 SMNVEV (reference sequence). This CDR3 is CASSLSASGGRPSGDTQYF. The CDR3 DNA reads as TGTGCCAGCAGTTTATCGGCTAGCGGGGGGAGACCTTCGGGAGATACGCAGTATTTT.

This clonotype was seen a few times. The rearrangement joins TRBV6-2 or TRBV6-3 to TRBJ2-1, with D perhaps TRBD2 (5 bases). V dropped 7 bases and J dropped 7 bases, with 14 bases sitting between them. Germline V CDR1 and CDR2: MNHEY, SVGEGT. CDR3 length equals 13 residues. CDR3 in amino acids: CASNSNPGNEQFF. Written as DNA, the CDR3 is TGTGCCAGCAATTCTAATCCGGGAAATGAGCAGTTCTTC.

The chain uses TRBV7-8 and TRBJ2-1, with TRBD2 identical over 7 bases. The CDR3 has 16 amino acids. V was pared by 5 bases and J by 4 bases, with 11 bases of the junction left unmatched. CDR1 and CDR2 from the germline V gene are SGHVS and FQNEAQ. DNA for the CDR3: TGTGCCAGCAGCCCTAAGGTTGGCGGGAGTTACAATGAGCAGTTCTTC. Translating it yields CASSPKVGGSYNEQFF.

V gene TRBV7-2 combines with J gene TRBJ1-1; no firm D call. CDR1 is SGHTA and CDR2 is FQGNSA in the germline V gene. This CDR3 has 13 amino acids. V was clipped by 4 bases and J by 6 bases, with 12 bases between them. Here the CDR3 DNA reads TGTGCCAGCAGCTCTCCTGGTAAGGCTGAAGCTTTCTTT. Protein: CASSSPGKAEAFF.

V and J are TRBV20-1 and TRBJ2-3; a weak D match, TRBD1 (6 bases). V dropped 0 bases and J dropped 4 bases, with 14 bases sitting between them. Germline V gene lookup returns CDR1 DFQATT and CDR2 SNEGSKA (reference sequence). The length of the CDR3 is 15 residues. CDR3: CSARDPRGVADTQYF. The CDR3 nucleotides are TGCAGTGCTAGAGATCCCAGGGGCGTTGCAGATACGCAGTATTTT.

This clonotype was recorded a few times. The chain is built from TRBV5-1 and TRBJ2-7, with D hard to call. The CDR3 has 13 residues. V was clipped by 2 bases and J by 0 bases, with 6 bases between them. CDR1 and CDR2 from the germline V gene are SGHRS and YFSETQ. CDR3 DNA: TGCGCCAGCAGCTTCGACGGCTCCTACGAGCAGTACGTC. Protein sequence: CASSFDGSYEQYV.

This clonotype was seen a handful of times. The CDR3 region is CASSKEKTEQETQYF. CDR3 in DNA: TGTGCCAGCAGCAAAGAAAAGACAGAACAAGAGACCCAGTACTTC. The chain joins TRBV21-1 to TRBJ2-5; no DNA check was done on the table's D call, TRBD1. TRBV21-1 is noted as a pseudogene. There are 15 residues in the CDR3.

This clonotype was detected a few times. This chain uses TRBV27 with TRBJ1-6, with TRBD1 matching 7 bases. This CDR3 has 14 amino acids. Germline trimming cut 3 bases from V and 6 bases from J; bases unmatched to any gene: 2. Germline assignment: CDR1 MNHEY and CDR2 SMNVEV (reference sequence). In nucleotides, the CDR3 is TGTGCCAGCAGTTTGGGACAGCCTAATTCACCCCTCCACTTT. Translating gives CASSLGQPNSPLHF.

The J gene is TRBJ2-7, the V gene TRBV20-1; a possible D gene is TRBD2 (7 bases). With 8 bases removed from V and 0 bases from J, the gap between germline ends came to 17 bases. The CDR3 has 14 residues. Germline CDR1 and CDR2: DFQATT and SNEGSKA (reference sequence). The CDR3 DNA reads TGCAGTTACGTCGGGGGCGGGAGCTCCTACGAGCAGTACGTC. Its protein product is CSYVGGGSSYEQYV.

In its sample, this clonotype was seen a few times. The chain recombines TRBV11-2 with TRBJ1-2; D gene unclear. CDR1 and CDR2 from the germline V gene are SGHAT and FQNNGV. Between the trimmed V and J ends, which lost 3 bases and 2 bases, there was a span of 10 bases. CDR3 size: 14 residues. The CDR3 spells CASSFSGRNYGYTF. Written as DNA, the CDR3 is TGTGCCAGCAGCTTTTCTGGACGGAACTATGGCTACACCTTC. The whole variable domain, filled in from reference TRBV11-2 and TRBJ1-2, reads EAGVAQSPRYKIIEKRQSVAFWCNPISGHATLYWYQQILGQGPKLLIQFQNNGVVDDSQLPKDRFSAERLKGVDSTLKIQPAKLEDSAVYLCASSFSGRNYGYTFGSGTRLTVV.

This chain joins TRBV6-2 or TRBV6-3 and TRBJ1-5; 7 bases map to TRBD1. Germline trimming cut 10 bases from V and 7 bases from J; bases unmatched to any gene: 7. This CDR3 has 12 amino acids. Germline V CDR1 and CDR2: MNHEY, SVGEGT. Here the CDR3 reads CAIQGPGQPQHF. CDR3 in DNA: TGTGCCATACAGGGGCCAGGACAGCCCCAGCATTTT.

The table lists this clonotype with a few counts. The rearrangement links TRBV2 to TRBJ2-3; D is uncertain. Germline assignment: CDR1 SNHLY and CDR2 FYNNEI. The length of the CDR3 is 14 residues. Trimming removed 6 bases at V and 0 bases at J, with 10 bases between. CDR3 residues: CASSSQPSTDTQYF. DNA of the CDR3: TGTGCCAGCAGCTCACAGCCTAGCACAGATACGCAGTATTTT. The full variable domain, with the rest looked up from reference TRBV2 and TRBJ2-3, is EPEVTQTPSHQVTQMGQEVILRCVPISNHLYFYWYRQILGQKVEFLVSFYNNEISEKSEIFDDQFSVERPDGSNFTLKIRSTKLEDSAMYFCASSSQPSTDTQYFGPGTRLTVL.

This clonotype was detected ten times or more. The chain carries TRBV18 and TRBJ1-1; D gene ambiguous. Trimming left V 3 bases short and J 4 bases short, with 12 bases between. Germline CDR1 is KGHSH and CDR2 is LQKENI. This CDR3 spans 14 amino acids. CDR3 sequence: CASSPLAEGTEAFF. CDR3 DNA: TGTGCCAGCTCACCGCTGGCGGAAGGCACTGAAGCTTTCTTT.

This clonotype was seen only a few times. The chain joins TRBV29-1 to TRBJ1-3, with no clear D. The CDR3 runs to 12 residues. Germline V gene sequence: CDR1 SQVTM, CDR2 ANQGSEA. V dropped 4 bases and J dropped 4 bases, with 8 bases sitting between them. DNA of the CDR3: TGCAGCGTTGCTGAGGTCGGAAACACCATATATTTT. Translated: CSVAEVGNTIYF.

V usage is TRBV4-3 and J usage is TRBJ1-2; D unresolved. Germline CDR1 reads LGHNA; CDR2 reads YSLEER. There are 16 residues in the CDR3. The ends were cut back, 1 base at V and 3 bases at J, with 15 bases in the middle. The CDR3 nucleotides read TGCGCCAGCAGCCAAGCTCATGTGCCCACTTACTATGGCTACACCTTC. Amino acids: CASSQAHVPTYYGYTF.

There are a few counts of this clonotype. This sequence joins TRBV7-2 and TRBJ2-3; a weak D match, TRBD1 (5 bases). The CDR3 runs 14 residues. V lost 8 bases and J 0 bases, leaving 12 bases between the germline ends. Germline-derived CDR1 and CDR2 are SGHTA and FQGNSA. The CDR3 sequence is CASGTRTSTDTQYF. The DNA of the CDR3 is TGTGCCAGCGGCACCAGGACAAGCACAGATACGCAGTATTTT. The full variable domain, in which reference TRBV7-2 and TRBJ2-3 provide the parts outside the CDR3, is GAGVSQSPSNKVTEKGKDVELRCDPISGHTALYWYRQSLGQGLEFLIYFQGNSAPDKSGLPSDRFSAERTGGSVSTLTIQRTQQEDSAVYLCASGTRTSTDTQYFGPGTRLTVL.

The rearrangement links TRBV11-1 to TRBJ2-3, with TRBD1 as a possible D gene (6 bases). Trimming took 1 base from V and 6 from J, leaving 14 bases between them. This CDR3 has 15 residues. Per the germline V gene, CDR1 is SGHAT and CDR2 is FQDESV (reference sequence). The CDR3 sequence is CASSLGGRGHDTQYF. The CDR3 DNA sequence: TGTGCCAGCAGCTTAGGGGGCAGGGGCCACGATACGCAGTATTTT.

This clonotype occurred a few times. V and J are TRBV12-3 or TRBV12-4 and TRBJ2-7; TRBD2 agrees at 14 bases. The CDR3 has 15 residues. Trimming took 6 bases from V and 3 from J; bases not matched to a gene: 4. CDR3 residues: CASSETSGGVYEQYF. Here the CDR3 DNA reads TGTGCCAGCAGCGAGACTAGCGGGGGGGTCTACGAGCAGTACTTC.

In its sample, this clonotype was seen a few times. This chain uses TRBV5-1 with TRBJ1-5; D gene uncertain. The CDR3 extends over 14 amino acids. Germline V lookup: CDR1 SGHRS, CDR2 YFSETQ. Trimming stripped 4 bases from V and 6 bases from J, with 14 bases between. The CDR3 protein is CASSPGRAGQPQHF. The CDR3, as DNA: TGCGCCAGCAGCCCCGGACGGGCGGGTCAGCCCCAGCATTTT.

The chain has TRBV5-1 and TRBJ2-5; no clear D. Germline CDR1 SGHRS, CDR2 YFSETQ. V lost 0 bases to trimming and J lost 2 bases, with 8 bases between them. This CDR3 has 14 residues. CDR3 residues: CASSLVLGQETQYF. CDR3 nucleotides: TGCGCCAGCAGCTTGGTCCTGGGACAAGAGACCCAGTACTTC.